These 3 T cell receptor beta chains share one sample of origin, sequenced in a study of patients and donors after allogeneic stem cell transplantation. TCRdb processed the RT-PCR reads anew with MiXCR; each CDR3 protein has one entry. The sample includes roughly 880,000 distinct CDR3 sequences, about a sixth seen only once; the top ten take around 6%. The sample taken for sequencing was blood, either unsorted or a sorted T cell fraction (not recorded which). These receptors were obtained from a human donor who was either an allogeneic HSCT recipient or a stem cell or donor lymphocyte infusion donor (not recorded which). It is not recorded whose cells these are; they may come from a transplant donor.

The CDR3 reads CASSEGLSGTQHF. DNA for the CDR3: TGTGCCAGCAGTGAGGGCCTATCGGGGACCCAGCATTTT. The V gene is TRBV2, the J gene TRBJ1-5; no definite D call. With 3 bases removed from V and 11 bases from J, the gap between germline ends came to 14 bases. Per germline, CDR1 SNHLY and CDR2 FYNNEI. The CDR3 covers 13 residues.

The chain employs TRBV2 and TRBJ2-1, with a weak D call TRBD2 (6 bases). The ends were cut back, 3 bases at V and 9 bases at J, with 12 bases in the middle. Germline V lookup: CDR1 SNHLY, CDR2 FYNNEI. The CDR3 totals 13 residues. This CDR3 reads CASSERGWGEQFF. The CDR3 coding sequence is TGTGCCAGCAGTGAGCGGGGCTGGGGTGAGCAGTTCTTC.

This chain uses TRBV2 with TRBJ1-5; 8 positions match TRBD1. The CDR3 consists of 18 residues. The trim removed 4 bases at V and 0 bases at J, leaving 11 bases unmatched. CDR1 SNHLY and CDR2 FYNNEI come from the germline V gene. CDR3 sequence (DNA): TGTGCCAGCAGTGGTCCTCAGGGGGCCGGGTATAGCAATCAGCCCCAGCATTTT. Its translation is CASSGPQGAGYSNQPQHF.